This note documents a single T cell receptor beta chain sequence. This sample was taken from a study of T cells in tuberculosis. Profiling relied on immunoSEQ multiplex PCR, and the TCRdb table lists in-frame clones only, not all of them. The table records around 38,000 clones, over 90% of them present only once. V was clipped by 3 bases and J by 4 bases; unmatched bases: 9. Germline CDR1 and CDR2: SGHTA and FQGNSA. This CDR3 has 16 amino acids. The specimen was PBMCs. This clonotype was obtained from a donor aged 10-29 years with latent tuberculosis or without tuberculosis infection. This chain joins TRBV7-2 and TRBJ2-3; 8 nucleotides agree with TRBD2. CDR3 in amino acids: CASSFYSGGAADTQYF. The CDR3 bases are TGTGCCAGCAGCTTTTATTCCGGGGGGGCCGCAGATACGCAGTATTTT.